The source of this TCR beta chain is a study of cytomegalovirus exposure and HLA in healthy donors. In the case of this clone: Its antigen remains unknown.

General study findings and limits: For cytomegalovirus status, the classifier reportedly gave diagnoses with high specificity and sensitivity. According to a subsequent analysis, TCR clusters identified in the first cohort showed a tendency to co-occur across the approximately 120 validation repertoires. Altogether, 150 to 200 TCR beta chains were recorded as cytomegalovirus-associated. Some public TCRs appeared in many individuals, while most sequences were rare.

The method was immunoSEQ multiplex PCR; TCRdb's version includes in-frame clones alone and lacks a portion of them. Counted here are some 80,000 clones, 95% to 97% occurring once; the ten biggest clones make up 1.3%. Trimming took off 5 bases at V and 7 bases at J, with 17 bases between the two ends. The CDR3 is 15 amino acids. CDR1 and CDR2 (germline): SGHVS, FQNEAQ. The chain combines TRBV7-8 with TRBJ2-2; maybe TRBD2 (5 bases). The specimen was PBMCs. This clonotype was obtained from a woman aged 18 to 35 in good health and CMV-seronegative. In DNA, the CDR3 is TGTGCCAGCAGCCTGGCAGCGGTGAGGGACGGGGAGCTGTTTTTT. This encodes CASSLAAVRDGELFF. The whole variable domain, remainder taken from reference TRBV7-8 and TRBJ2-2, is GAGVSQSPRYKVAKRGQDVALRCDPISGHVSLFWYQQALGQGPEFLTYFQNEAQLDKSGLPSDRFFAERPEGSVSTLKIQRTQQEDSAVYLCASSLAAVRDGELFFGEGSRLTVL.